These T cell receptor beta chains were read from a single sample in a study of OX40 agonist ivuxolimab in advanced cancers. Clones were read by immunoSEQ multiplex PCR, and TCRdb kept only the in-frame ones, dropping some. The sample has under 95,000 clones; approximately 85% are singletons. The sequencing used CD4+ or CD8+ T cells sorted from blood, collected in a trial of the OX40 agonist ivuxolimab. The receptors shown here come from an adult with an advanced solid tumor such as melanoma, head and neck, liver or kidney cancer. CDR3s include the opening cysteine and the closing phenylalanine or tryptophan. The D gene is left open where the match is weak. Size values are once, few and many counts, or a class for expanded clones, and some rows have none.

CASSILDRTQETQYF,TGTGCCAGCAGCATCTTGGACAGGACGCAAGAGACCCAGTACTTC,.,TRBV7-6,TRBD1,TRBJ2-5
CASSRDRNNEQFF,TGTGCCAGCAGCCGGGACCGAAACAATGAGCAGTTCTTC,.,TRBV7-3,.,TRBJ2-1
CASSERWNTGELFF,TGCGCCAGCAGCGAGCGGTGGAACACCGGGGAGCTGTTTTTT,.,TRBV5-1,.,TRBJ2-2
CASSLAVSVLYEQYF,TGCGCCAGCAGCTTGGCGGTTTCAGTTCTCTACGAGCAGTACTTC,once,TRBV5-1,.,TRBJ2-7
CASSYSRKPRDTEAFF,TGTGCCAGCAGTTACTCTAGAAAGCCTAGGGACACTGAAGCTTTCTTT,.,TRBV6-6,.,TRBJ1-1
CASAVYEQYF,TGTGCCAGCGCAGTATACGAGCAGTACTTC,.,TRBV2,.,TRBJ2-7
CSAPKPQHF,TGCAGTGCCCCCAAGCCCCAGCATTTT,.,TRBV20-1,.,TRBJ1-5
CASSPRVIGTDTQYF,TGTGCCAGCTCACCACGGGTAATCGGCACAGATACGCAGTATTTT,.,TRBV18,.,TRBJ2-3
CASSLAGEYYNEQFF,TGTGCCAGCAGCCTAGCGGGGGAGTACTACAATGAGCAGTTCTTC,.,TRBV7-3,TRBD2,TRBJ2-1
CASSIRESNQPQHF,TGTGCCAGTAGTATAAGAGAATCCAATCAGCCCCAGCATTTT,.,TRBV19,.,TRBJ1-5
CASSAGQRNTEAFF,TGTGCCAGTAGCGCGGGACAGCGGAACACTGAAGCTTTCTTT,.,TRBV19,TRBD1,TRBJ1-1
CASSQGAANEKLFF,TGCGCCAGCAGCCAGGGGGCAGCTAATGAAAAACTGTTTTTT,.,TRBV5-1,TRBD1,TRBJ1-4
CASSLSGRARETQYF,TGCGCCAGCAGCTTGAGCGGGAGGGCCCGTGAGACCCAGTACTTC,once,TRBV5-1,TRBD2,TRBJ2-5
CASSLRTGNSYEQYF,TGTGCCAGCAGCCTGAGGACAGGGAACTCCTACGAGCAGTACTTC,.,TRBV11-3,TRBD1,TRBJ2-7
CASSLEDNSPLHF,TGTGCCAGCAGCTTGGAGGATAATTCACCCCTCCACTTT,.,TRBV7-9,.,TRBJ1-6
CASSGGDERNTEAFF,TGTGCCAGCAGCGGGGGGGATGAACGGAACACTGAAGCTTTCTTT,.,TRBV7-2,.,TRBJ1-1
CASSLSRLQAFF,TGTGCCAGCAGCTTATCCAGGCTACAAGCTTTCTTT,.,TRBV11-2,.,TRBJ1-1
CASRTTGTAGYTF,TGTGCCAGTAGGACAACAGGGACGGCTGGCTACACCTTC,.,TRBV19,.,TRBJ1-2
CASSLEGGAFF,TGTGCCAGCAGCTTGGAGGGGGGAGCTTTCTTT,.,TRBV5-8,.,TRBJ1-1
CSVGVAGAYEQYF,TGCAGCGTTGGGGTAGCGGGGGCCTACGAGCAGTACTTC,.,TRBV29-1,TRBD2,TRBJ2-7
CASSLVPTDGEQYF,TGTGCCAGCAGCCTTGTCCCGACGGATGGCGAGCAGTACTTC,.,TRBV5-4,.,TRBJ2-7
CASSPRPLGSYNEQFF,TGTGCCAGCTCACCCCGGCCCTTGGGCTCCTACAATGAGCAGTTCTTC,.,TRBV18,.,TRBJ2-1
CASSPQGLAGGHTGELFF,TGTGCCAGCAGCCCCCAAGGACTAGCGGGGGGGCACACCGGGGAGCTGTTTTTT,.,TRBV11-2,TRBD2,TRBJ2-2
CASSELFAGSYEQYF,TGTGCCAGCAGTGAACTCTTCGCGGGGTCCTACGAGCAGTACTTC,.,TRBV6-1,.,TRBJ2-7
CASSDDRAGYTF,TGTGCCAGCAGTGATGACAGGGCTGGCTACACCTTC,.,TRBV2,TRBD1,TRBJ1-2
CASSHVTHDRIYGYTF,TGCGCCAGCAGCCATGTCACACACGACAGGATCTATGGCTACACCTTC,.,TRBV4-3,.,TRBJ1-2